This T cell receptor (beta chain) was obtained from a study of shared clonotypes between healthy human individuals. The CDR3 loop spans 16 amino acids. The germline V gene encodes CDR1 SGHRS and CDR2 YFSETQ. V lost 4 bases and J lost 5, with 21 bases in between. For sorted subsets, 150 to 200 ng DNA per replicate equaled 30,000 or so T cell genomes. Repertoires were generated with immunoSEQ multiplex PCR, while TCRdb's copy carries only in-frame clones and drops some. This sample has 1 million to 1.3 million clones, with around 78% found just once. The chain combines TRBV5-1 with TRBJ1-1; D is unresolved. The TCR was taken from a man in his late teens or twenties in good health. Some clones in this sample may be carry-over from other donors' samples. Sequencing was performed on memory CD4+ T cells from PBMCs. Subset defined: CD45RA-negative fraction. CDR3 loop: CASSLLPGIKLTEAFF. The CDR3 bases are TGCGCCAGCAGCCTGCTTCCCGGGATTAAACTGACTGAAGCTTTCTTT.